This note documents a single T cell receptor (beta chain) sequence. The antigen is undetermined. This specimen belongs to a study of vaccination and CD4 T cells after COVID-19. Study in general: Control cultures were supplied with a CEFX pool, an HIV-1 Nef pool, or no peptide at all. Study-level results: Only after vaccination were a median roughly 86% of convalescents' reactive clones seen.

V lost 7 bases, J lost 0 bases, and 16 bases lay in between. CDR3 length: 16 amino acids. The germline CDR1 and CDR2 sequences are LNHDA and SQIVND (reference sequence). The Oncomine TCR Beta short-read assay was applied to DNA of cultured CD4+ T cells. Genomic DNA extraction was carried out from cultured CD4+ T cells. MiXCR, run by TCRdb on the PCR reads, gives a single entry per CDR3 protein. The sample contains roughly 5,700 distinct CDR3 sequences, 35% to 45% of which appear only once. Treatment denoted: roughly ten-day PBMC culture with coronavirus spike peptide pools or control peptides (ViraFEST assay). During the years 2011-2018, before the COVID-19 pandemic, the unexposed donor's CD4+ T cells were collected. Testing used SARS-CoV-2 S/N and four cold-coronavirus spikes on unexposed-donor CD4+ T cells, cells permitting.

The rearrangement joins TRBV19 to TRBJ1-5; a possible D gene is TRBD1 (6 bases). What was sequenced was CD4+ T cells from blood, cultured in vitro. The clonotype originates from a human donor in good health. The CDR3: CASTLRGSYSNQPQHF. The CDR3 DNA reads as TGTGCCAGTACCCTGAGGGGGAGTTATAGCAATCAGCCCCAGCATTTT. Using reference TRBV19 and TRBJ1-5 for the parts outside the CDR3, the full variable domain is DGGITQSPKYLFRKEGQNVTLSCEQNLNHDAMYWYRQDPGQGLRLIYYSQIVNDFQKGDIAEGYSVSREKKESFPLTVTSAQKNPTAFYLCASTLRGSYSNQPQHFGDGTRLSIL.